This TCR beta chain is from a study of post-analysis software for immune sequencing data. In the study overall: Clinical courses comprised relapsing-remitting, secondary progressive and progressive-relapsing multiple sclerosis.

The study's findings and limits: The five TRBV segments detected at higher frequency in patients than in controls included TRBV5-6, TRBV5-1 and TRBV20-1.

Regarding this clonotype: The antigen remains unidentified.

CDR1 is SGHTA, CDR2 FQGNSA, per germline. This CDR3 region has 14 residues. V was clipped by 5 bases and J by 2 bases, with 12 bases between them. Incorporated into the TCR beta cDNA libraries were unique molecular identifiers, which served to reduce PCR and sequencing biases. MiXCR, applied by TCRdb to the PCR reads, yields one record per CDR3 protein. Of about 460,000 distinct CDR3 sequences listed, around 40% are singletons. Specimen: blood. The TCR was taken from a girl between 5 and 17 years old with multiple sclerosis. This rearrangement joins TRBV7-2 to TRBJ2-5; D is unresolved. CDR3: CASSPAARQETQYF. In nucleotides, the CDR3 is TGTGCCAGCAGCCCGGCCGCACGGCAAGAGACCCAGTACTTC.